This entry concerns a single T cell receptor beta chain. Antigen: not known. The sample is drawn from a study of identical twins. Template switching, a step in the protocol, added a universal primer site, and cDNA carried unique molecular identifiers. TCRdb independently ran MiXCR on the 5' RACE reads; one entry per CDR3 protein. The sample lists hundreds of thousands of distinct CDR3 sequences; 24% were seen once. Per the germline V gene, CDR1 is SGHRS and CDR2 is YFSETQ. The CDR3 contains 16 residues. The junction had 9 bases not matched to a gene; V was cut back by 5 bases and J by 1 base. Study-wide findings and caveats: Within beta out-of-frame sequences, the excess sharing observed between twins was weaker.

These data also featured in a second study, about T cells expressing NK-cell markers. That study reports: The authors restricted sorting to alpha-beta TCR T cells with an anti-gamma-delta TCR antibody in several experiments. Several donors likewise had their CD3+CD56-NKG2C+ fraction led by these clonotypes.

The sample comprised CD4+ T cells sorted from blood. The receptor was derived from a young woman in good health. The V and J genes are TRBV5-1 and TRBJ2-3; 8 nucleotides match TRBD2. The CDR3 spells CASSFGRGGRTDTQYF. DNA of the CDR3: TGCGCCAGCAGTTTTGGCCGGGGGGGGCGCACAGATACGCAGTATTTT.